These 19 T cell receptor beta chains were all obtained from the same sample, sequenced in a study of a mutant IDH1 vaccine in newly diagnosed glioma. Generated by immunoSEQ multiplex PCR, the TCRdb table keeps only in-frame clones and is missing some. Found here are about 51,000 clones, more than 60% of them singletons; the top ten hold roughly 1.9%. As for time point: baseline, week 1 (first vaccination visit). Treatment reported: pre-vaccination baseline after standard-of-care therapy. The starting material was PBMCs, obtained from a glioma patient treated with radiotherapy, temozolomide or both. Receptors originate from a woman aged 40 to 50 with glioma.

The chain recombines TRBV6-6 with TRBJ1-3; unclear D gene. The V end lost 2 bases, the J end lost 0 bases, and 11 bases lay between the germline ends. Germline CDR1 MNHNY, CDR2 SVGAGI (reference sequence). The CDR3 consists of 16 residues. The CDR3 region has the DNA TGTGCCAGCAGTTACACTATGGCGGACTCTGGAAACACCATATATTTT. Its protein is CASSYTMADSGNTIYF.

V gene TRBV7-2 combines with J gene TRBJ1-5, with a weak D call TRBD1 (6 bases). V lost 2 bases and J 0 bases, leaving 11 bases between the germline ends. The CDR3 length is 16 residues. Per the germline V gene, CDR1 is SGHTA and CDR2 is FQGNSA. In DNA form, the CDR3 reads TGTGCCAGCAGCTTAAACAGGGACCTTAGCAATCAGCCCCAGCATTTT. Its protein is CASSLNRDLSNQPQHF.

The chain uses TRBV27 and TRBJ1-1; no reliable D call. CDR3 length: 14 residues. V was shortened by 0 bases and J by 1 base, with 6 bases between the two germline ends. Germline V gene data show CDR1 as MNHEY and CDR2 as SMNVEV (reference sequence). The CDR3 DNA reads as TGTGCCAGCAGTTTATCTCCGGCGAACACTGAAGCTTTCTTT. Protein: CASSLSPANTEAFF.

This clone was detected only once. The chain links TRBV30 to TRBJ2-3, with D perhaps assigned TRBD1 or TRBD2 (6 bases each). This CDR3 region has 15 residues. From germline, CDR1 is GTSNPN and CDR2 SVGIG (reference sequence). Trimming removed 2 bases from V and 4 bases from J, with 16 bases in between. The CDR3, as DNA: TGTGCCTGGAGTATGGGGGGCCGAGGAGCAGATACGCAGTATTTT. Translation: CAWSMGGRGADTQYF.

The chain combines TRBV19 with TRBJ2-7, with no clear D. Germline CDR1 reads LNHDA; CDR2 reads SQIVND (reference sequence). The V end lost 5 bases, the J end lost 5 bases, and 7 bases lay between the germline ends. This CDR3 is built from 11 residues. CDR3 coding DNA: TGTGCCAGTAGTTATCGCGACGAGCAGTACTTC. Translating gives CASSYRDEQYF.

The chain couples TRBV25-1 to TRBJ2-1; a weak D match, TRBD2 (5 bases). The CDR3 sequence is 14 residues long. Germline-derived CDR1 and CDR2 are MGHDK and SYGVNS. The V end lost 3 bases, the J end lost 9 bases, and 15 bases lay between the germline ends. The CDR3 nucleotides read TGTGCCAGCAGTGACCCCGCCGAGGGAGCTGAGCAGTTCTTC. It yields the protein CASSDPAEGAEQFF.

CDR3 bases: TGTGCCAGCAGCTTGACGGACTATAATTCACCCCTCCACTTT. Amino acids: CASSLTDYNSPLHF. The chain carries TRBV5-6 and TRBJ1-6; D not certain. Per the germline V gene, CDR1 is SGHDT and CDR2 is YYEEEE. The CDR3 loop spans 14 amino acids. V was clipped by 1 base and J by 3 bases, with 5 bases between them.

This clone has just one count. The CDR3: CASSPSSGTMFQGKSQHF. The DNA of the CDR3 is TGTGCCAGCTCACCATCAAGCGGGACAATGTTCCAGGGTAAGTCCCAGCATTTT. The rearrangement uses TRBV18 and TRBJ1-5; D might be TRBD1 (6 bases). This CDR3 has 18 residues. CDR1 is KGHSH and CDR2 is LQKENI in the germline V gene. V was trimmed by 2 bases and J by 11 bases, leaving 28 bases between them.

The CDR3 spells CASSLAGRALSYEQYF. For the CDR3, the DNA is TGTGCCAGCAGCTTAGCGGGCAGGGCTCTCTCCTACGAGCAGTACTTC. The rearrangement joins TRBV7-2 to TRBJ2-7; TRBD1 might be the D (5 bases). The CDR3 runs 16 residues. Germline values: CDR1 SGHTA, CDR2 FQGNSA. The V end lost 0 bases, the J end lost 0 bases, and 12 bases lay between the germline ends.

The chain has TRBV6-6 and TRBJ2-2; either TRBD1 or TRBD2 may supply D (6 bases each). Trimming cost V 0 bases and J 4 bases, with 9 bases left between them. The CDR3 runs 15 residues. Looked up from germline, CDR1 is MNHNY and CDR2 is SVGAGI (reference sequence). This CDR3 is CASSYSWGATGELFF. Here the CDR3 DNA reads TGTGCCAGCAGTTACTCATGGGGGGCCACCGGGGAGCTGTTTTTT.

This chain connects TRBV5-4 to TRBJ1-3, with 8 bases aligning to TRBD1. The CDR3 extends over 16 amino acids. Germline V gives CDR1 SGHNT, CDR2 YYREEE (reference sequence). The V and J ends lost 6 bases and 0 bases, in that order; junction bases with no gene match: 8. CDR3 protein: CASTPYRGASGNTIYF. The CDR3 DNA follows: TGTGCCAGCACACCATACAGGGGGGCCTCTGGAAACACCATATATTTT.

The genes are TRBV5-1 and TRBJ2-3; TRBD2 agrees at 11 bases. This CDR3 spans 14 amino acids. The J segment lost 4 bases and the V segment lost 2 bases, leaving 0 bases of the junction unmatched. Germline V CDR1 and CDR2: SGHRS, YFSETQ. The CDR3 coding sequence is TGCGCCAGCAGCTTTAGCGGGGGGGCAGATACGCAGTATTTT. The encoded protein is CASSFSGGADTQYF.

This chain joins TRBV10-1 and TRBJ1-1; tentative D call: TRBD1 (5 bases). The CDR3 has 14 residues. V lost 3 bases, J lost 1 base, and 9 bases lay in between. The germline V gene has CDR1 WNHNN and CDR2 SYGVQD (reference sequence). Here the CDR3 DNA reads TGCGCCAGCAGTGAATCAGGGCCGAACACTGAAGCTTTCTTT. Translated, it gives CASSESGPNTEAFF.

The rearrangement uses TRBV5-4 and TRBJ1-2; TRBD1 matches at 7 bases. V was clipped by 2 bases and J by 0 bases; unmatched bases: 10. The CDR3 covers 17 residues. Germline lookup yields CDR1 SGHNT and CDR2 YYREEE (reference sequence). The CDR3 sequence is CASSFTGTAIPNYGYTF. Written as DNA, the CDR3 is TGTGCCAGCAGCTTTACCGGGACAGCCATCCCTAACTATGGCTACACCTTC.

The V gene is TRBV13, the J gene TRBJ2-3; TRBD1 matches 7 bases. The junction had 5 bases not matched to a gene; V was cut back by 2 bases and J by 3 bases. The CDR3 totals 15 residues. From germline, CDR1 is PRHDT and CDR2 FYEKMQ (reference sequence). CDR3 DNA: TGTGCCAGCAGCTTACGACAGGGTGGGACAGATACGCAGTATTTT. Residues: CASSLRQGGTDTQYF. Variable domain in full (rest from reference TRBV13 and TRBJ2-3): AAGVIQSPRHLIKEKRETATLKCYPIPRHDTVYWYQQGPGQDPQFLISFYEKMQSDKGSIPDRFSAQQFSDYHSELNMSSLELGDSALYFCASSLRQGGTDTQYFGPGTRLTVL.

The rearrangement uses TRBV30 and TRBJ1-2; tentatively, D is TRBD1 (5 bases). This CDR3 comprises 15 residues. The V end lost 2 bases, the J end lost 8 bases, and 21 bases lay between the germline ends. Germline V lookup: CDR1 GTSNPN, CDR2 SVGIG (reference sequence). The CDR3 loop is CAWSPPGTDRKGYTF. CDR3 nucleotides: TGTGCCTGGAGTCCCCCCGGGACCGATCGGAAGGGCTACACCTTC. Full variable domain (remainder filled in from reference TRBV30 and TRBJ1-2): SQTIHQWPATLVQPVGSPLSLECTVEGTSNPNLYWYRQAAGRGLQLLFYSVGIGQISSEVPQNLSASRPQDRQFILSSKKLLLSDSGFYLCAWSPPGTDRKGYTFGSGTRLTVV.

The chain employs TRBV9 and TRBJ2-3; 7 bases are a match to TRBD2. CDR3 length: 17 residues. Germline loops: CDR1 SGDLS, CDR2 YYNGEE. With V trimmed by 0 bases and J by 8 bases, 15 bases remained unmatched. The CDR3 region is CASSVATAAVPGGTQYF. CDR3 bases: TGTGCCAGCAGCGTAGCTACCGCGGCCGTGCCGGGGGGTACGCAGTATTTT.

This clone appeared a few times. The chain has TRBV5-1 and TRBJ1-3; possibly TRBD1 for D (5 bases). CDR1 is SGHRS, CDR2 YFSETQ, per germline. Trimming left V 0 bases short and J 2 bases short, with 12 bases between. There are 16 residues in the CDR3. CDR3 amino acids: CASSLGTGTPGNTIYF. The DNA for the CDR3 is TGCGCCAGCAGCTTGGGTACGGGGACCCCTGGAAACACCATATATTTT.

This clone appeared once. As DNA, the CDR3 is TGTGCCAGTAGCGAGCGGGTCCTGACCTACGAGCAGTACTTC. It translates to CASSERVLTYEQYF. The V gene is TRBV19, the J gene TRBJ2-7; TRBD2 might be the D (6 bases). V lost 6 bases to trimming and J lost 2 bases, with 14 bases between them. Germline-derived CDR1 and CDR2 are LNHDA and SQIVND (reference sequence). The CDR3 extends over 14 amino acids.